The 15 T cell receptor beta chains in this list originate from one sample, sequenced in a study of blood T cell repertoires in COVID-19. Measured with immunoSEQ multiplex PCR; TCRdb has only the in-frame clones, and not every one. The sample has some 300,000 clones, 85% to 90% seen once. Sequencing was carried out using peripheral blood. These TCRs come from a man aged 70 or older with acute or convalescent COVID-19.

The chain uses TRBV19 and TRBJ2-3; TRBD2 matches at 12 bases. This CDR3 contains 14 residues. Germline CDR1 is LNHDA and CDR2 is SQIVND (reference sequence). The trim removed 10 bases at V and 3 bases at J, leaving 5 bases unmatched. The CDR3 sequence is CATRTSGMTDTQYF. Here the CDR3 DNA reads TGTGCCACAAGGACTAGCGGGATGACAGATACGCAGTATTTT.

This chain connects TRBV4-3 to TRBJ2-7; D may be TRBD1 (5 bases). Germline loops: CDR1 LGHNA, CDR2 YSLEER. V shed 0 bases and J shed 4 bases, with 13 bases lying between them. The CDR3 sequence is 15 residues long. The DNA for the CDR3 is TGCGCCAGCAGCCAAGAAAAGGCAGGGTTTTACGAGCAGTACTTC. This encodes CASSQEKAGFYEQYF.

This clone was found a few times. The chain couples TRBV19 to TRBJ2-2; 11 nucleotides match TRBD2. The length of the CDR3 is 15 residues. Germline lookup yields CDR1 LNHDA and CDR2 SQIVND (reference sequence). J was trimmed by 5 bases and V by 7 bases; bases with no gene match: 6. The CDR3 spells CASKVLAGVTGELFF. CDR3 coding DNA: TGTGCCAGTAAGGTACTAGCGGGGGTAACCGGGGAGCTGTTTTTT.

The chain recombines TRBV10-3 with TRBJ1-5; 8 bases are a match to TRBD1. Germline values: CDR1 ENHRY, CDR2 SYGVKD. V lost 6 bases, J lost 5 bases, and 9 bases stayed unmatched. This CDR3 has 15 amino acids. CDR3 sequence reads: CAISQTGDGYQPQHF. The CDR3, as DNA: TGTGCCATCAGCCAGACAGGGGATGGGTATCAGCCCCAGCATTTT.

The chain combines TRBV4-2 with TRBJ2-3, with 8 positions matching TRBD1. The V gene end was trimmed by 6 bases and the J gene end by 3 bases; junction bases not matched to a gene: 14. This CDR3 is 17 amino acids long. CDR1 is LGHNA, CDR2 YNFKEQ, per germline. Here the CDR3 DNA reads TGTGCCAGCAGGGCGTTGCAGGGGGCATATTTGACAGATACGCAGTATTTT. Its translation is CASRALQGAYLTDTQYF.

The V gene is TRBV5-5, the J gene TRBJ2-5; 7 positions agree with TRBD1. This CDR3 spans 15 amino acids. J lost 1 base, V lost 3 bases, and 6 bases had no gene match. Germline V CDR1 and CDR2: SGHKS, YYEKEE (reference sequence). Here the CDR3 DNA reads TGTGCCAGCAGCTCACAGGGGATATTCCAAGAGACCCAGTACTTC. Protein: CASSSQGIFQETQYF.

This clone has more than one count but fewer than ten. The rearrangement uses TRBV19 and TRBJ2-7, with 7 bases that match TRBD2. The CDR3 spans 16 residues. In germline, CDR1 is LNHDA, CDR2 SQIVND (reference sequence). V shed 2 bases and J 0 bases; nucleotides not matched to a gene: 7. The CDR3 coding sequence is TGTGCCAGTAGTATAAGTACAGGACTAGACTCCTACGAGCAGTACTTC. Its protein product is CASSISTGLDSYEQYF.

The genes are TRBV29-1 and TRBJ2-1; 10 nucleotides agree with TRBD1. The CDR3 contains 15 residues. The germline V gene encodes CDR1 SQVTM and CDR2 ANQGSEA. Trimming took 7 bases from V and 10 from J; bases not matched to a gene: 16. This CDR3 reads CSAVGGTGALGEQFF. As DNA, the CDR3 is TGCAGCGCCGTCGGTGGGACAGGGGCCTTAGGGGAGCAGTTCTTC.

The chain uses TRBV7-9 and TRBJ1-1; 8 nucleotides match TRBD1. Unmatched junction bases numbered 5, after V lost 4 bases and J lost 1 base. The CDR3 contains 15 residues. Germline V lookup: CDR1 SEHNR, CDR2 FQNEAQ (reference sequence). The DNA for the CDR3 is TGTGCCAGCAGCTGGGGGACAGGCGGGAACACTGAAGCTTTCTTT. Encoded protein: CASSWGTGGNTEAFF.

This sequence joins TRBV19 and TRBJ1-5; 8 bases fit TRBD1. Germline CDR1 is LNHDA and CDR2 is SQIVND (reference sequence). V shed 5 bases, J shed 6 bases, and the junction held 6 bases outside the gene matches. CDR3 length: 14 residues. The CDR3, as DNA: TGTGCCAGTAGTCCCGACAGGGGTAGTCAGCCCCAGCATTTT. It translates to CASSPDRGSQPQHF.

CDR3 residues: CASNKQGTDTQYF. CDR3 coding DNA: TGTGCCAGCAATAAACAGGGGACAGATACGCAGTATTTT. The chain employs TRBV28 and TRBJ2-3, with TRBD1 matching over 7 bases. The CDR3 is 13 amino acids. V lost 7 bases and J lost 3; bases outside the gene matches: 4. The V gene's germline CDR1 is MDHEN and CDR2 SYDVKM.

This clone occurred once. The V and J genes are TRBV28 and TRBJ1-1; D remains unclear. Germline CDR1 and CDR2: MDHEN and SYDVKM. The CDR3 extends over 16 amino acids. V was pared by 6 bases and J by 0 bases, with 17 bases between. CDR3 region: CASSLLGERVNTEAFF. In DNA form, the CDR3 reads TGTGCCAGCAGCCTACTCGGGGAACGAGTGAACACTGAAGCTTTCTTT.

This chain joins TRBV25-1 and TRBJ1-1; possible D gene TRBD1, 6 bases. The CDR3 loop spans 14 amino acids. V lost 4 bases, J lost 1 base, and 10 bases lay in between. Germline CDR1 and CDR2: MGHDK and SYGVNS. The CDR3 DNA follows: TGTGCCAGCAGTGCACGGGACACGAACACTGAAGCTTTCTTT. Its translation: CASSARDTNTEAFF.

The rearrangement uses TRBV10-3 and TRBJ2-3; 14 positions agree with TRBD2. The CDR3 is 17 amino acids. Germline-derived CDR1 and CDR2 are ENHRY and SYGVKD. The trim removed 2 bases at V and 6 bases at J, leaving 7 bases unmatched. The CDR3 coding sequence is TGTGCCATCAGTGAGCCCGGACTAGCGGGAGGCGGGGATACGCAGTATTTT. Translated: CAISEPGLAGGGDTQYF.

CDR3 DNA: TGTGCCAGCAGCGTAGCTAGTGGAGGGGTCAATGAAGCTTTCTTT. Translated, it gives CASSVASGGVNEAFF. The V call is TRBV9, the J call TRBJ1-1; tentative D call: TRBD1 (5 bases). The length of the CDR3 is 15 residues. From germline, CDR1 is SGDLS and CDR2 YYNGEE. The germline V and J ends were trimmed by 0 bases and 7 bases, with 16 bases remaining between them.